A selection of T cell receptor beta chains follows, all from one sample in a study of monozygotic twins with inflammatory bowel disease. TCRdb reprocessed the 5' RACE reads, with one entry per CDR3 protein and no DNA. The listing records about 380,000 distinct CDR3 sequences. Sequenced: blood. The receptors were sampled from a human donor with ulcerative colitis or Crohn's disease, or a healthy co-twin of an affected twin (not recorded which). Each CDR3 is given with its conserved first and last residue. Each record gives: V gene, J gene, CDR3 protein.

TRBV27	TRBJ1-1	CASSSSPGHRDTEAFF
TRBV7-6	TRBJ1-1	CASAVGMNTEAFF
TRBV12-3/TRBV12-4	TRBJ1-5	CASSLGAGGASNQPQHF
TRBV6-5	TRBJ2-1	CASSYGQGKYNEQFF
TRBV20-1	TRBJ1-2	CSAFPPGQGVGYGYTF
TRBV5-1	TRBJ2-1	CASSSGSQLRDYNEQYF
TRBV4-3	TRBJ2-3	CASSQDTPAGGTDTQYF
TRBV5-6	TRBJ1-5	CASSLFLGAGNQPQHF
TRBV20-1	TRBJ1-6	CSARDHGVGGVSPLHF
TRBV12-3/TRBV12-4	TRBJ2-3	CASSHTVAGGPDTQYF
TRBV4-1	TRBJ1-4	CASSRTYNPTNEKLFF
TRBV20-1	TRBJ1-4	CSARVGGVANEKLFF
TRBV20-1	TRBJ1-4	CSASRTGGVATNEKLFF
TRBV29-1	TRBJ2-7	CSVPGTGTEQYF
TRBV7-2	TRBJ1-1	CASSPMGAEAFF
TRBV5-1	TRBJ2-3	CASSLILRIFTDTQYF
TRBV7-2	TRBJ1-1	CASSLAMRNTEAFF
TRBV20-1	TRBJ1-1	CSARGQKNMNTEAFF
TRBV28	TRBJ1-3	CASSLGGTVGNTIYF
TRBV4-1	TRBJ2-1	CASSQRGGKRLGGEQFF
TRBV12-3/TRBV12-4	TRBJ2-5	CASTPLGGWRETQYF
TRBV12-3/TRBV12-4	TRBJ1-1	CASSPPRRWGAEAFF
TRBV7-2	TRBJ2-5	CASSLSRGRETQYF
TRBV5-5	TRBJ2-3	CASSLVGVGQSTDTQYF
TRBV20-1	TRBJ1-2	CSARDRSFNYGYTF
TRBV5-1	TRBJ1-5	CASSPTGDSNQPQHF
TRBV29-1	TRBJ2-5	CSTDTGQETQYF
TRBV29-1	TRBJ1-1	CSVEDGPGWPAFF
TRBV12-3/TRBV12-4	TRBJ1-4	CASSTIEATNEKLFF
TRBV7-2	TRBJ2-2	CATRTGAVNTGELFF